The rows below give T cell receptor beta chains drawn from one sample of a study of T cell repertoires in cytomegalovirus infection. Antigen specificity for these receptors is unknown. One entry per CDR3 protein, called by TCRdb with MiXCR from the reads. The data show about 270,000 distinct CDR3 sequences, about 20% seen once. The sample was cultured PBMCs, taken from culture after CMV antigen stimulation. Source of these receptors: a human donor in good health (CMV status not recorded). Some clones in this sample may be carry-over from other donors' samples. Each CDR3 is given with its conserved first and last residue. A D gene is named only where the DNA matches it firmly. Size is omitted from some rows. Given values are once, few, many or a class for expanded clones.

13	TRBJ2-7	-	-	TRBV29-1	TGCAGCGTTGGTAACCCCGCCTCCTACGAGCAGTACTTC	CSVGNPASYEQYF
14	TRBJ2-5	-	TRBD1	TRBV12-3/TRBV12-4	TGTGCCAGCAGTGGGACAGTCGGAGGAGAGACCCAGTACTTC	CASSGTVGGETQYF
16	TRBJ2-3	few	-	TRBV4-1	TGCGCCAGCAGCCAAGATCTGACGGATTTCACAGATACGCAGTATTTT	CASSQDLTDFTDTQYF
16	TRBJ2-2	-	TRBD2	TRBV14	TGTGCCAGCAGCCAAACTAGCGGGCGGAACACCGGGGAGCTGTTTTTT	CASSQTSGRNTGELFF
16	TRBJ2-6	few	-	TRBV5-1	TGCGCCAGCAGCTTTAGCCCCTCGGACGGGGCCAACGTCCTGACTTTC	CASSFSPSDGANVLTF
18	TRBJ1-6	few	TRBD1	TRBV7-6	TGTGCCAGCAGCTTGACCTCCGGGACAGGGGCGGTTAATTCACCCCTCCACTTT	CASSLTSGTGAVNSPLHF
17	TRBJ1-6	few	TRBD1	TRBV20-1	TGCAGTGCTAGAGATAACAGGGGAGACTCCTATAATTCACCCCTCCACTTT	CSARDNRGDSYNSPLHF
18	TRBJ2-7	-	TRBD2	TRBV5-5	TGTGCCAGCAGCTTGCGGACTAGCGGGAACTCTCCCTCCTACGAGCAGTACTTC	CASSLRTSGNSPSYEQYF
15	TRBJ2-7	few	TRBD1	TRBV6-1	TGTGCCAGCAGTAACCCCGGGACAGGATCCTACGAGCAGTACTTC	CASSNPGTGSYEQYF
13	TRBJ1-4	-	-	TRBV30	TGTGCCTGGAGTGTAAGCGGCATTGAAAAACTGTTTTTT	CAWSVSGIEKLFF
13	TRBJ1-5	many	-	TRBV7-2	TGTGCCAGCAGCAAATATAGCAATCAGCCCCAGCATTTT	CASSKYSNQPQHF
13	TRBJ2-1	many	TRBD2	TRBV7-2	TGTGCCAGCAGCCCGGGACTAGCGGGAGAGCAGTTCTTC	CASSPGLAGEQFF
15	TRBJ2-5	once	TRBD1	TRBV6-6	TGTGCCAGCAGTCAGCCGGGACAGGGTTGGGAGACCCAGTACTTC	CASSQPGQGWETQYF
14	TRBJ2-3	-	-	TRBV27	TGTGCCAGCACCCTTGGGGGGGGCGGAGATACGCAGTATTTT	CASTLGGGGDTQYF
15	TRBJ1-5	few	-	TRBV5-1	TGCGCCAGCAGCTCCGACACAGGGAACAATCAGCCCCAGCATTTT	CASSSDTGNNQPQHF
13	TRBJ2-4	-	-	TRBV11-2	TGTGCCAGCGAGGACCTAGCCAAAAACATTCAGTACTTC	CASEDLAKNIQYF
17	TRBJ2-1	few	TRBD2	TRBV29-1	TGCAGCGTTGAACCTCCCACGGGAGGGAGCTCCTACAATGAGCAGTTCTTC	CSVEPPTGGSSYNEQFF
15	TRBJ2-7	-	TRBD2	TRBV6-2/TRBV6-3	TGTGCCAGCAGTACCGGGACTAGCGGGAGAGAAGCGCAGTACTTC	CASSTGTSGREAQYF
13	TRBJ2-1	medium-sized	-	TRBV3-1	TGTGCCAGCAGCCAAGATTTACGGAATGAGCAGTTCTTC	CASSQDLRNEQFF
15	TRBJ1-5	-	-	TRBV28	TGTGCCAGCAGTGACAGGAGTTCTAGCAATCAGCCCCAGCATTTT	CASSDRSSSNQPQHF
14	TRBJ1-2	-	TRBD1	TRBV2	TGTGCCAGCACCCCCGGGACAGGGAACTATGGCTACACCTTC	CASTPGTGNYGYTF
16	TRBJ2-1	-	TRBD1	TRBV5-1	TGCGCCAGCATCGGGGGGGACAGGGGCTGGTCCCATGAGCAGTTCTTC	CASIGGDRGWSHEQFF
11	TRBJ1-3	many	-	TRBV12-3/TRBV12-4	TGTGCCAGCAGTTTGGGAAACACCATATATTTT	CASSLGNTIYF
15	TRBJ2-3	many	-	TRBV7-2	TGTGCCAGCAGCTTCTACGGGAGTAGGAAAGATACGCAGTATTTT	CASSFYGSRKDTQYF
14	TRBJ1-1	many	-	TRBV12-3/TRBV12-4	TGTGCCAGCAGTTTAAGAACAGCGAACACTGAAGCTTTCTTT	CASSLRTANTEAFF
17	TRBJ2-5	once	-	TRBV11-2	TGTGCCAGCAGCCCGTCGGCGGCAGGATTATGGAAAGAGACCCAGTACTTC	CASSPSAAGLWKETQYF
16	TRBJ1-2	many	-	TRBV7-2	TGTGCCAGCAGCTTAGGGGGAGGCAGGTCTAACTATGGCTACACCTTC	CASSLGGGRSNYGYTF
13	TRBJ2-1	-	-	TRBV5-6	TGTGCCAGCAGCTTGTTGGTGTACAATGAGCAGTTCTTC	CASSLLVYNEQFF
17	TRBJ1-1	few	-	TRBV6-5	TGTGCCAGCAAGTACTCGGGCGCGGGACCCCGGGACACTGAAGCTTTCTTT	CASKYSGAGPRDTEAFF
14	TRBJ1-1	few	-	TRBV7-2	TGTGCCAGCAGCTTACCCAATAGGGGCACTGAAGCTTTCTTT	CASSLPNRGTEAFF
16	TRBJ2-1	-	TRBD2	TRBV20-1	TGCAGTGCTAGACCTCCGGGGACTAAGAACACCAGGGAGCAGTTCTTC	CSARPPGTKNTREQFF
15	TRBJ1-2	-	-	TRBV7-9	TGTGCCAGCAGCTTCCTACGGACAGCTACCTATGGCTACACCTTC	CASSFLRTATYGYTF
20	TRBJ2-5	few	TRBD2	TRBV11-2	TGTGCCAGCAGCCCTGGGCCCGTACTAGCGGGAAGGACTAATCAAGAGACCCAGTACTTC	CASSPGPVLAGRTNQETQYF
15	TRBJ1-3	-	-	TRBV18	TGTGCCAGCTCACCGAGGGATGAGGCTGGAAACACCATATATTTT	CASSPRDEAGNTIYF
14	TRBJ2-5	-	-	TRBV12-3/TRBV12-4	TGTGCCAGCAGTTCTCTTGTGGGAGGAGAGACCCAGTACTTC	CASSSLVGGETQYF
18	TRBJ2-2	few	TRBD1	TRBV19	TGTGCCAGTAGTATTCGGTCAGGGGGAAGACGGTACACCGGGGAGCTGTTTTTT	CASSIRSGGRRYTGELFF
13	TRBJ2-5	-	-	TRBV18	TGTGCCAGCTCACCAATACAGGAAGAGACCCAGTACTTC	CASSPIQEETQYF
16	TRBJ2-5	few	-	TRBV4-3	TGCGCCAGCAGCCAAGATAGAGGGACTCTCCAAGAGACCCAGTACTTC	CASSQDRGTLQETQYF
15	TRBJ1-5	few	TRBD1	TRBV19	TGTGCCAGTACCTTCGACAGGGGCTTCAATCAGCCCCAGCATTTT	CASTFDRGFNQPQHF
15	TRBJ2-6	once	-	TRBV14	TGTGCCAGCAGCCCACGGGTACCCGGGGCCAACGTCCTGACTTTC	CASSPRVPGANVLTF
14	TRBJ2-5	-	-	TRBV5-4	TGTGCCAGCAGCTTGGGGGCTAGGATTGAGACCCAGTACTTC	CASSLGARIETQYF
14	TRBJ2-2	-	TRBD2	TRBV4-2	TGTGCCAGCAGGACTAGCGGGAGTGCCGGGGAGCTGTTTTTT	CASRTSGSAGELFF
20	TRBJ2-3	many	-	TRBV7-2	TGTGCCAGCAGCGTAGAAGGGGCGCTGAGGGCCCTCAAGGCCACAGATACGCAGTATTTT	CASSVEGALRALKATDTQYF
12	TRBJ2-5	-	-	TRBV5-4	TGTGCCAGCAGCCCTTCGGTCGAGACCCAGTACTTC	CASSPSVETQYF
11	TRBJ2-5	few	TRBD1	TRBV20-1	TGCAGTGGGGGGACAGAAGAGACCCAGTACTTC	CSGGTEETQYF
17	TRBJ2-1	few	TRBD1	TRBV27	TGTGCCAGCAGTCTCCCGTCCGGGACAGGGGTAGGCAATGAGCAGTTCTTC	CASSLPSGTGVGNEQFF
15	TRBJ1-5	-	-	TRBV7-6	TGTGCCAGCAGCTTAGGGGGGGCGGGGAGCCAGCCCCAGCATTTT	CASSLGGAGSQPQHF
12	TRBJ2-3	few	-	TRBV10-3	TGTGCCATCGGGGGGGCCGAAGATACGCAGTATTTT	CAIGGAEDTQYF
15	TRBJ2-1	few	TRBD1	TRBV6-5	TGTGCCAGCAGAGTTAGGACAGGTCCCTACAATGAGCAGTTCTTC	CASRVRTGPYNEQFF
14	TRBJ1-5	few	-	TRBV6-1	TGTGCCAGCAGTGAAGCGGGGGGGGATCAGCCCCAGCATTTT	CASSEAGGDQPQHF
13	TRBJ2-3	many	TRBD2	TRBV7-2	TGTGCCAGCAGCTTGGGGCGGGAGGATACGCAGTATTTT	CASSLGREDTQYF
13	TRBJ1-5	-	TRBD1	TRBV27	TGTGCCACCCGGACAGGGGGAAATCAGCCCCAGCATTTT	CATRTGGNQPQHF
14	TRBJ2-2	-	-	TRBV19	TGTGCCAGTAGTGTAGACACCTACACCGGGGAGCTGTTTTTT	CASSVDTYTGELFF
12	TRBJ1-1	-	-	TRBV19	TGTGCCAGTAGTCAATGGAACACTGAAGCTTTCTTT	CASSQWNTEAFF
14	TRBJ1-1	-	-	TRBV5-5	TGTGCCAGCAGCTTGTGGAACAGGTTGACTGAAGCTTTCTTT	CASSLWNRLTEAFF
14	TRBJ2-1	many	TRBD2	TRBV13	TGTGCCAGCAGCCCCTACGGGGGGGGCTGGGAGCAGTTCTTC	CASSPYGGGWEQFF
14	TRBJ2-5	-	-	TRBV5-4	TGTGCCAGCAGCTATGACGGAACGCGGGAGACCCAGTACTTC	CASSYDGTRETQYF
13	TRBJ1-3	many	-	TRBV27	TGTGCCAGCAGGGCCAGCTCTGGAAACACCATATATTTT	CASRASSGNTIYF
15	TRBJ2-1	-	TRBD2	TRBV11-2	TGTGCCAGCAGCCCGGGACTAGCGCCCCACAATGAGCAGTTCTTC	CASSPGLAPHNEQFF